This TCR beta chain comes out of a study of blood T cell repertoires in COVID-19. Looking at the study overall: From the United States, Italy and Spain came samples of acute and convalescent COVID-19.

This CDR3 contains 16 residues. Germline loops: CDR1 MDHEN, CDR2 SYDVKM. Unmatched junction bases numbered 7, after V lost 2 bases and J lost 2 bases. Study members were between about 18 and 95 years old and lived in 25 or so US regions. Membership in each cohort depended on participant-reported clinical history. Generated by immunoSEQ multiplex PCR, the TCRdb table keeps only in-frame clones and is missing some. The sample shows some 210,000 clones, 65% to 85% of them seen only once. The material sequenced was PBMCs or T cells enriched from blood (not recorded which). This receptor was taken from a man aged 25 to 45 with acute COVID-19. The chain employs TRBV28 and TRBJ2-7, with 9 bases matching TRBD1. The CDR3 DNA reads as TGTGCCAGCAGTTTAAGTTGGACAGGGGCGACCTACGAGCAGTACTTC. Protein sequence: CASSLSWTGATYEQYF. Full variable domain (missing parts from reference TRBV28 and TRBJ2-7): DVKVTQSSRYLVKRTGEKVFLECVQDMDHENMFWYRQDPGLGLRLIYFSYDVKMKEKGDIPEGYSVSREKKERFSLILESASTNQTSMYLCASSLSWTGATYEQYFGPGTRLTVT.